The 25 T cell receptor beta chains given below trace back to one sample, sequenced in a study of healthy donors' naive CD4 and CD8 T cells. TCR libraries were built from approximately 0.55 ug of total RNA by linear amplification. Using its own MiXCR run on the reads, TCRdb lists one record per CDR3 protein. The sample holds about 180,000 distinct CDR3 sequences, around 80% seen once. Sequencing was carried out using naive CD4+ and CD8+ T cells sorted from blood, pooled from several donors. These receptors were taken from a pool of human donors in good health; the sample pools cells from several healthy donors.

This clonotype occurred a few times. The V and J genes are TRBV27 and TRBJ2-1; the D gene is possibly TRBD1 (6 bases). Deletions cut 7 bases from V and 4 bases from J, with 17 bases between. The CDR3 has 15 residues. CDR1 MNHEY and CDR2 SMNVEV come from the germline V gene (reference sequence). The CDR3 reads CASTMTGPGYNEQFF. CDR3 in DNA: TGTGCCAGCACCATGACAGGCCCTGGGTACAATGAGCAGTTCTTC.

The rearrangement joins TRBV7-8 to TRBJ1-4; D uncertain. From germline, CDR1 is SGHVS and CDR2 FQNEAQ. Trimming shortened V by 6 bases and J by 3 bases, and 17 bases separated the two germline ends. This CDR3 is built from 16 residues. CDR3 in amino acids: CASRPRLGKANEKLFF. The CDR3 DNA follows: TGTGCCAGCAGACCACGACTGGGAAAAGCTAATGAAAAACTGTTTTTT. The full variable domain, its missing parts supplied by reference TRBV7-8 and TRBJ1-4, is GAGVSQSPRYKVAKRGQDVALRCDPISGHVSLFWYQQALGQGPEFLTYFQNEAQLDKSGLPSDRFFAERPEGSVSTLKIQRTQQEDSAVYLCASRPRLGKANEKLFFGSGTQLSVL.

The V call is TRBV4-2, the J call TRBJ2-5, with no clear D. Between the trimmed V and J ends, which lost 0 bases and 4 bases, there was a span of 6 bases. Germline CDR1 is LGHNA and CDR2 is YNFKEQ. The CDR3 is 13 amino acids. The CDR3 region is CASSQENLETQYF. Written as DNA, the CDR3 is TGTGCCAGCAGCCAAGAAAACCTAGAGACCCAGTACTTC.

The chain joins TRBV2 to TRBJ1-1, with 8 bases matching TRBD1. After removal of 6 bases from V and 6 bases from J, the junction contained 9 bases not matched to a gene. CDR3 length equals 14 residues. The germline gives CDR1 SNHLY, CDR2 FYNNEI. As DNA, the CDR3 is TGTGCCAGCAGCGTATCAGGGGGCGCGGCTGAAGCTTTCTTT. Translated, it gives CASSVSGGAAEAFF.

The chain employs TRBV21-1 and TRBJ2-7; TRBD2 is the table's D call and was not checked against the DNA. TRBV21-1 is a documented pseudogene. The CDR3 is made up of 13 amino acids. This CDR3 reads CASSGEYSYEQYF. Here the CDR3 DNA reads TGTGCCAGCAGCGGGGAGTACTCCTACGAGCAGTACTTC.

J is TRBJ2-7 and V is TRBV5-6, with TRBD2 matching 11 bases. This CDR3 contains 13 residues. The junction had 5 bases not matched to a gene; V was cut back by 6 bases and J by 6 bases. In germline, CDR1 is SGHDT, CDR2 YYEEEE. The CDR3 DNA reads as TGTGCCAGCATGGCCGGGACTAGCGGCGAGCAGTACTTC. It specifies CASMAGTSGEQYF.

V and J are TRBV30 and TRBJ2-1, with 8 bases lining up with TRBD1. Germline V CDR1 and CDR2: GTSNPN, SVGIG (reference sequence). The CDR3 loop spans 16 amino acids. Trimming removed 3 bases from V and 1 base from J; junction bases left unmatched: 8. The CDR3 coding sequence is TGTGCCTGGAGACTCCGGACAGGGCCGTCCTACAATGAGCAGTTCTTC. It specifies CAWRLRTGPSYNEQFF.

CDR3 nucleotides: TGTGCCAGCAGCTTCCGACTAGCGGGAGTGGAGGGGCAGTACTTC. Its translation is CASSFRLAGVEGQYF. The rearrangement links TRBV7-8 to TRBJ2-7, with 12 bases matching TRBD2. Per the germline V gene, CDR1 is SGHVS and CDR2 is FQNEAQ. There are 15 residues in the CDR3. The V and J ends lost 3 bases and 9 bases, in that order; junction bases with no gene match: 9.

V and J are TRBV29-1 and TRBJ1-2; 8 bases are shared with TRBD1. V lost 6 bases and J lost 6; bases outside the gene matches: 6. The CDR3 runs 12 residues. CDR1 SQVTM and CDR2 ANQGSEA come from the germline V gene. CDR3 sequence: CSVPDRVNGYTF. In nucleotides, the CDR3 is TGCAGCGTACCGGACAGGGTAAATGGCTACACCTTC.

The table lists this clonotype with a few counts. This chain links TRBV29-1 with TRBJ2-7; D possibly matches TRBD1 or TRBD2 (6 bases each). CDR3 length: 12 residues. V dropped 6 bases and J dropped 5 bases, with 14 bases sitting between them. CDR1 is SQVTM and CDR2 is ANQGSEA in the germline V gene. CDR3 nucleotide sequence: TGCAGCGTGATACAGGGAGGAGACGAGCAGTACTTC. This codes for CSVIQGGDEQYF.

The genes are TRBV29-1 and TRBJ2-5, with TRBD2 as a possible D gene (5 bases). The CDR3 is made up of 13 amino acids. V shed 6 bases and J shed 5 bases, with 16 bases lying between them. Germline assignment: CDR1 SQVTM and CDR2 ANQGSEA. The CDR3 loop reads CSVQRRNSETQYF. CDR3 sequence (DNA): TGCAGCGTACAAAGGAGGAATTCGGAGACCCAGTACTTC.

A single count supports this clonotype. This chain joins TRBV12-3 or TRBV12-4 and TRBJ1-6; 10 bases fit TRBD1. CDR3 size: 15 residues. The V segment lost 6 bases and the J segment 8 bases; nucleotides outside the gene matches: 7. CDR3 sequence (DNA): TGTGCCAGCAGAGTCCGGGACAGGGGACATTCACCCCTCCACTTT. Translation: CASRVRDRGHSPLHF.

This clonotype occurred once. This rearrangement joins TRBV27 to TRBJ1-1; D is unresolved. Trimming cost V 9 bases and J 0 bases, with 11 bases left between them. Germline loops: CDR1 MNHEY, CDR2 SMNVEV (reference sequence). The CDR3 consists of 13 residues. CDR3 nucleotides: TGTGCCAGTTACAGCTACATGAACACTGAAGCTTTCTTT. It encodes CASYSYMNTEAFF.

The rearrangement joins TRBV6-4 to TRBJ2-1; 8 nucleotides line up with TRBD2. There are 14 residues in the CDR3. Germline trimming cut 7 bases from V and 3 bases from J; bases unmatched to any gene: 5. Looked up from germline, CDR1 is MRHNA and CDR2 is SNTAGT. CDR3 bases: TGTGCCAGCAAGTTAGCGGGGCACTACAATGAGCAGTTCTTC. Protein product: CASKLAGHYNEQFF.

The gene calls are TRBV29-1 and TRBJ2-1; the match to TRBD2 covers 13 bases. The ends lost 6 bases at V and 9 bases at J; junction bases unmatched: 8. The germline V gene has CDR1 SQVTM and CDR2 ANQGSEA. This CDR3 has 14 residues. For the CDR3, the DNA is TGCAGCGTCGCCCCGGGACTAGCGGGACCTGAGCAGTTCTTC. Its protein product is CSVAPGLAGPEQFF.

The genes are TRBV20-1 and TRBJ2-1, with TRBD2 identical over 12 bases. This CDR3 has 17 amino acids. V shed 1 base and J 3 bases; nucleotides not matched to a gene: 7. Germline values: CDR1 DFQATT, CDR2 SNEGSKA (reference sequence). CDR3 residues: CSARGLAGVTVYNEQFF. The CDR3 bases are TGCAGTGCTAGAGGACTAGCGGGAGTGACTGTCTACAATGAGCAGTTCTTC.

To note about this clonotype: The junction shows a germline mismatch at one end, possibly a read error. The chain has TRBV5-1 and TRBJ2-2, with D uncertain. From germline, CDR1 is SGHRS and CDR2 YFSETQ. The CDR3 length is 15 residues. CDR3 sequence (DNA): TGTGCCAGCAGCCCAACTGCGGCCGGCACCGGGGAGCTGTTTTTT. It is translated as CASSPTAAGTGELFF.

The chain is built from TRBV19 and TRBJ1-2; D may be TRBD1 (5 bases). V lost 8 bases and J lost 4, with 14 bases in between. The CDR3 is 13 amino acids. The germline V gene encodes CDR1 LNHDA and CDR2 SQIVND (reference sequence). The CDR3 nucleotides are TGTGCCAGTGAGCGGGAGGGGATCTATGGCTACACCTTC. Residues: CASEREGIYGYTF.

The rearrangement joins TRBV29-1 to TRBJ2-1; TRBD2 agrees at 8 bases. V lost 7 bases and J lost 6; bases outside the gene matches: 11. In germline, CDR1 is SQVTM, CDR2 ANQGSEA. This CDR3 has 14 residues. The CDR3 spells CSASSAGGGNEQFF. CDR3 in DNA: TGCAGCGCCAGCTCCGCGGGGGGTGGCAATGAGCAGTTCTTC.

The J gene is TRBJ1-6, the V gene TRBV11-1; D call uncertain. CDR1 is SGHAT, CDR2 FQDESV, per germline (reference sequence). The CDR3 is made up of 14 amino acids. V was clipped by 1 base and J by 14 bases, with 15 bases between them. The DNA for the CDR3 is TGTGCCAGCAGCTTAGATCGGGAGAAGTGGACCCTCCACTTT. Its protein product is CASSLDREKWTLHF.

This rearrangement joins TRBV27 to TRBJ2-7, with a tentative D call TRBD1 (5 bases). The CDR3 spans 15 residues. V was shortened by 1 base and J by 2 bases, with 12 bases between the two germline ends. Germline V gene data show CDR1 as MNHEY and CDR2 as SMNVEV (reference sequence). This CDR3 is CASSLLAGMPYEQYF. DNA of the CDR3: TGTGCCAGCAGTTTATTGGCAGGGATGCCCTACGAGCAGTACTTC.

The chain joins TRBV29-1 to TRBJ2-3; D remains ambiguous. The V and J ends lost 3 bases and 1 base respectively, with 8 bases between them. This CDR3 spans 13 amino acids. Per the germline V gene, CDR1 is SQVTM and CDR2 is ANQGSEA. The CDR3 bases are TGCAGCGTTGATAAGCAAGGCACAGATACGCAGTATTTT. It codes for CSVDKQGTDTQYF.

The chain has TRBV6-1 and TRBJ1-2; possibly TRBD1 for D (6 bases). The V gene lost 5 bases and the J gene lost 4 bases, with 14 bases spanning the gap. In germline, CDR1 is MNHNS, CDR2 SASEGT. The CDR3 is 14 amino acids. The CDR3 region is CASSIETGGYGYTF. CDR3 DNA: TGTGCCAGCAGTATTGAGACAGGCGGCTATGGCTACACCTTC.

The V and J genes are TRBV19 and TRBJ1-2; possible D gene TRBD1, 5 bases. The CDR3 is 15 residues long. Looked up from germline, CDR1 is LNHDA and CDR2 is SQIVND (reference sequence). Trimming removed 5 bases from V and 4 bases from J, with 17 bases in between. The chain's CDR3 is CASSFGVGPGYGYTF. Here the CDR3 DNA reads TGTGCCAGTAGTTTCGGTGTGGGGCCGGGCTATGGCTACACCTTC.

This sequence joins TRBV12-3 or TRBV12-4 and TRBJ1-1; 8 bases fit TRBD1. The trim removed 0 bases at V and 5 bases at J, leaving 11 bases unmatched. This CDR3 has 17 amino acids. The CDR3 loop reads CASSLAILGQGGTEAFF. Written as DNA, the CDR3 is TGTGCCAGCAGTTTAGCGATCCTCGGACAGGGAGGTACTGAAGCTTTCTTT.